The 32 T cell receptor beta chains below all came from one sample that was sequenced in a study of T cell responses to AZD1222 COVID-19 vaccine. The data were produced by immunoSEQ multiplex PCR, yet TCRdb's version contains in-frame clones alone and is incomplete. The sample contains around 130,000 clones, under 95% of which appear only once. The sample in question was peripheral blood, obtained on day 0 of AZD1222 vaccination. All receptors derive from an adult in good health.

This chain joins TRBV28 and TRBJ1-1; 10 bases are a match to TRBD1. The CDR3 spans 17 residues. Trimming took 6 bases from V and 2 from J; bases not matched to a gene: 12. Germline V gene sequence: CDR1 MDHEN, CDR2 SYDVKM. The CDR3 region has the DNA TGTGCCAGCAGCATCTTCCCAGACAGGGGGCGCAACACTGAAGCTTTCTTT. Encoded protein: CASSIFPDRGRNTEAFF.

This chain links TRBV7-8 with TRBJ2-1; TRBD1 matches at 7 bases. With V trimmed by 11 bases and J by 5 bases, 6 bases remained unmatched. This CDR3 spans 12 amino acids. In germline, CDR1 is SGHVS, CDR2 FQNEAQ. CDR3 region: CASTGAHNEQFF. The CDR3 region has the DNA TGTGCCTCAACAGGGGCCCACAATGAGCAGTTCTTC.

In this sample, this clone turned up once. The chain carries TRBV29-1 and TRBJ1-4, with a tentative D call TRBD1 (6 bases). The CDR3 extends over 12 amino acids. Trimming pared 6 bases from V and 7 bases from J, leaving 12 bases between. The germline V gene encodes CDR1 SQVTM and CDR2 ANQGSEA. The CDR3 nucleotides read TGCAGCGTCGAGGGGGTTGGTGAAAAACTGTTTTTT. It encodes CSVEGVGEKLFF. The whole variable domain, filled in from reference TRBV29-1 and TRBJ1-4, reads SAVISQKPSRDICQRGTSLTIQCQVDSQVTMMFWYRQQPGQSLTLIATANQGSEATYESGFVIDKFPISRPNLTFSTLTVSNMSPEDSSIYLCSVEGVGEKLFFGSGTQLSVL.

The DNA for the CDR3 is TGTGCCAGCACTAGACAGGGAGGGATTAATGAGCAGTTCTTC. As protein: CASTRQGGINEQFF. This chain joins TRBV28 and TRBJ2-1; either TRBD1 or TRBD2 may supply D (7 bases each). V lost 7 bases to trimming and J lost 7 bases, with 17 bases between them. Germline V gives CDR1 MDHEN, CDR2 SYDVKM. The CDR3 runs to 14 residues.

The V call is TRBV7-2, the J call TRBJ2-7, with D unresolved. Germline V gene lookup returns CDR1 SGHTA and CDR2 FQGNSA. This CDR3 has 12 amino acids. With 2 bases removed from V and 3 bases from J, the gap between germline ends came to 5 bases. The CDR3 spells CASSLWNYEQYF. In DNA form, the CDR3 reads TGTGCCAGCAGCTTATGGAACTACGAGCAGTACTTC.

This sequence joins TRBV20-1 and TRBJ2-2; 10 bases map to TRBD2. There are 17 residues in the CDR3. The V segment lost 3 bases and the J segment 6 bases; nucleotides outside the gene matches: 13. The V gene's germline CDR1 is DFQATT and CDR2 SNEGSKA (reference sequence). CDR3 protein: CSASLAGETRYAGELFF. In nucleotides, the CDR3 is TGCAGTGCTAGTCTAGCGGGGGAGACGCGATATGCCGGGGAGCTGTTTTTT.

The gene calls are TRBV14 and TRBJ2-2, with D perhaps TRBD1 (5 bases). This CDR3 is built from 14 residues. Trimming shortened V by 4 bases and J by 1 base, and 7 bases separated the two germline ends. In germline, CDR1 is SGHDN, CDR2 FVKESK. The CDR3 reads CASSPQGNTGELFF. CDR3 nucleotide sequence: TGTGCCAGCAGCCCGCAGGGGAACACCGGGGAGCTGTTTTTT.

This chain joins TRBV6-5 and TRBJ1-1; D gene unclear. Deletions cut 6 bases from V and 1 base from J, with 9 bases between. This CDR3 has 13 residues. CDR1 and CDR2 (germline): MNHEY, SVGAGI. The CDR3 here is CASRLSGNTEAFF. CDR3 nucleotide sequence: TGTGCCAGCAGACTTAGTGGGAACACTGAAGCTTTCTTT.

As DNA, the CDR3 is TGTGCCACCAGTGATCCAAATCAGCCCCAGCATTTT. Its protein is CATSDPNQPQHF. This chain links TRBV24-1 with TRBJ1-5; D is undetermined. Germline V CDR1 and CDR2: KGHDR, SFDVKD. V dropped 3 bases and J dropped 4 bases, with 3 bases sitting between them. This CDR3 spans 12 amino acids.

The chain links TRBV28 to TRBJ2-7; TRBD1 aligns across 7 bases. Trimming took 5 bases from V and 4 from J; bases not matched to a gene: 14. The CDR3 consists of 16 residues. The germline V gene encodes CDR1 MDHEN and CDR2 SYDVKM. DNA of the CDR3: TGTGCCAGCAGTGCCACCAGGACAGGCAACTTTTACGAGCAGTACTTC. Protein: CASSATRTGNFYEQYF.

The rearrangement links TRBV18 to TRBJ1-2; D is possibly TRBD1 (5 bases). V was pared by 2 bases and J by 0 bases, with 7 bases between. The CDR3 has 14 residues. Per germline, CDR1 KGHSH and CDR2 LQKENI. In DNA, the CDR3 is TGTGCCAGCTCACCAATGGGGGCTAACTATGGCTACACCTTC. Translated, it gives CASSPMGANYGYTF.

The rearrangement joins TRBV7-2 to TRBJ1-3, with D unclear. CDR1 and CDR2 (germline): SGHTA, FQGNSA. CDR3 length equals 17 residues. V was trimmed by 0 bases and J by 0 bases, leaving 12 bases between them. The chain's CDR3 is CASSLALTGISGNTIYF. The CDR3 nucleotides read TGTGCCAGCAGCTTAGCCCTTACCGGGATCTCTGGAAACACCATATATTTT.

The chain couples TRBV5-1 to TRBJ2-2; 8 positions match TRBD1. The length of the CDR3 is 13 residues. CDR1 is SGHRS, CDR2 YFSETQ, per germline. With 8 bases clipped from V and 4 bases from J, the junction kept 4 bases outside the gene matches. The CDR3 is CASGQGSTGELFF. DNA for the CDR3: TGCGCCAGTGGACAGGGTTCCACCGGGGAGCTGTTTTTT.

This clone was picked up a small number of times. This chain joins TRBV29-1 and TRBJ1-1, with D uncertain. Germline V gene data show CDR1 as SQVTM and CDR2 as ANQGSEA. Trimming removed 6 bases at V and 5 bases at J, with 13 bases between. The CDR3 covers 12 residues. This chain's CDR3 is CSVSVRGTEAFF. CDR3 DNA sequence: TGCAGCGTGTCGGTTCGAGGAACTGAAGCTTTCTTT.

The CDR3: CAISGQGRDTGELFF. Here the CDR3 DNA reads TGTGCCATCTCTGGACAGGGGCGGGACACCGGGGAGCTGTTTTTT. V usage is TRBV10-3 and J usage is TRBJ2-2; 9 nucleotides match TRBD1. Germline lookup yields CDR1 ENHRY and CDR2 SYGVKD. The CDR3 covers 15 residues. The J segment lost 3 bases and the V segment lost 8 bases, leaving 7 bases of the junction unmatched.

The chain uses TRBV28 and TRBJ2-3; 13 bases are a match to TRBD2. The CDR3 has 18 residues. Germline V CDR1 and CDR2: MDHEN, SYDVKM. The junction had 10 bases not matched to a gene; V was cut back by 5 bases and J by 2 bases. The CDR3 protein is CASSITRTSGRFTDTQYF. The CDR3, as DNA: TGTGCCAGCAGTATAACTCGGACTAGCGGGAGATTCACAGATACGCAGTATTTT.

The CDR3 sequence is CASSVDEGGQETQYF. CDR3 sequence (DNA): TGTGCCAGCAGCGTAGACGAGGGAGGCCAAGAGACCCAGTACTTC. The rearrangement uses TRBV9 and TRBJ2-5; the D gene is possibly TRBD2 (6 bases). V was shortened by 0 bases and J by 1 base, with 10 bases between the two germline ends. Germline CDR1 reads SGDLS; CDR2 reads YYNGEE. This CDR3 spans 15 amino acids.

The V and J genes are TRBV5-1 and TRBJ1-1; TRBD1 agrees at 8 bases. Per the germline V gene, CDR1 is SGHRS and CDR2 is YFSETQ. The CDR3 has 14 residues. The trim removed 4 bases at V and 1 base at J, leaving 3 bases unmatched. The CDR3 reads CASSNQGANTEAFF. The DNA for the CDR3 is TGCGCCAGCAGCAACCAGGGGGCGAACACTGAAGCTTTCTTT.

The V and J genes are TRBV28 and TRBJ1-1; D perhaps matches TRBD1 (5 bases). V was cut by 6 bases and J by 9 bases, with 8 bases left in between. The V gene's germline CDR1 is MDHEN and CDR2 SYDVKM. The length of the CDR3 is 10 residues. The CDR3 nucleotides read TGTGCCAGCAGGGGGGAGCAAGCTTTCTTT. It translates to CASRGEQAFF.

The chain joins TRBV28 to TRBJ1-2; D is possibly TRBD1 (6 bases). The CDR3 sequence is 12 residues long. Trimming shortened V by 5 bases and J by 4 bases, and 8 bases separated the two germline ends. The germline V gene encodes CDR1 MDHEN and CDR2 SYDVKM. The CDR3 here is CASSLTGYGYTF. CDR3 DNA sequence: TGTGCCAGCAGTCTGACAGGCTATGGCTACACCTTC.

The chain is built from TRBV5-1 and TRBJ1-1; D gene uncertain. The germline V and J ends were trimmed by 0 bases and 9 bases, with 6 bases remaining between them. The germline V gene has CDR1 SGHRS and CDR2 YFSETQ. This CDR3 is built from 11 residues. For the CDR3, the DNA is TGCGCCAGCAGCTTGGGGGGTAAAGCTTTCTTT. Amino acids: CASSLGGKAFF. Full variable domain (rest looked up from reference TRBV5-1 and TRBJ1-1): KAGVTQTPRYLIKTRGQQVTLSCSPISGHRSVSWYQQTPGQGLQFLFEYFSETQRNKGNFPGRFSGRQFSNSRSEMNVSTLELGDSALYLCASSLGGKAFFGQGTRLTVV.

The chain employs TRBV11-2 and TRBJ1-1; D ambiguous. V lost 2 bases to trimming and J lost 0 bases, with 10 bases between them. Germline V CDR1 and CDR2: SGHAT, FQNNGV. The CDR3 length is 15 residues. CDR3 protein: CASSLFGHLNTEAFF. The CDR3 DNA reads as TGTGCCAGCAGCTTATTCGGCCACCTGAACACTGAAGCTTTCTTT.

This chain connects TRBV3-1 (or the pseudogene TRBV3-2) to TRBJ1-1, with a weak D call TRBD1 (6 bases). V gave up 1 base and J gave up 5 bases, with 8 bases separating them. Germline assignment: CDR1 LGHDT and CDR2 YNNKEL (reference sequence). This CDR3 region has 13 residues. In nucleotides, the CDR3 is TGTGCCAGCAGCCAAGTACAGGGAACTGAAGCTTTCTTT. Residues: CASSQVQGTEAFF.

The chain carries TRBV5-1 and TRBJ1-1, with 7 positions matching TRBD1. The CDR3 length is 15 residues. The trim removed 1 base at V and 1 base at J, leaving 4 bases unmatched. The germline V gene encodes CDR1 SGHRS and CDR2 YFSETQ. This chain's CDR3 is CASSLTGAKNTEAFF. DNA for the CDR3: TGCGCCAGCAGCTTGACAGGGGCTAAGAACACTGAAGCTTTCTTT.

This sequence joins TRBV5-1 and TRBJ2-3; no definite D call. Germline V gives CDR1 SGHRS, CDR2 YFSETQ. V lost 4 bases, J lost 2 bases, and 8 bases lay in between. The CDR3 has 13 residues. CDR3 residues: CASSQVITDTQYF. CDR3 DNA: TGCGCCAGCAGCCAGGTCATCACAGATACGCAGTATTTT.

The chain combines TRBV6-5 with TRBJ1-1, with unresolved D. Germline CDR1 and CDR2: MNHEY and SVGAGI. Trimming shortened V by 6 bases and J by 7 bases, and 9 bases separated the two germline ends. This CDR3 is 11 amino acids long. CDR3 amino acids: CASSNLREAFF. As DNA, the CDR3 is TGTGCCAGCAGCAACCTGCGTGAAGCTTTCTTT.

CDR3 nucleotide sequence: TGTGCCAGCAGTTACCTAAGCACAGATACGCAGTATTTT. Translated: CASSYLSTDTQYF. V and J are TRBV6-2 or TRBV6-3 and TRBJ2-3; unclear D gene. The CDR3 loop spans 13 amino acids. The V end lost 2 bases, the J end lost 0 bases, and 3 bases lay between the germline ends. Germline CDR1 is MNHEY and CDR2 is SVGEGT.

This clone was picked up one time. CDR3 sequence: CASSVDPGSYYEQYF. The CDR3 DNA reads TGTGCCAGCAGCGTAGACCCGGGTTCCTACTACGAGCAGTACTTC. This chain joins TRBV9 and TRBJ2-7; D unclear. The V end was cut by 0 bases, the J end by 3 bases, with 13 bases between. Germline V gives CDR1 SGDLS, CDR2 YYNGEE. This CDR3 has 15 residues.

This chain connects TRBV15 to TRBJ1-2; D not resolved. The ends were cut back, 1 base at V and 7 bases at J, with 37 bases in the middle. Germline CDR1 is LNHNV and CDR2 is YYDKDF (reference sequence). The CDR3 length is 22 residues. CDR3 coding DNA: TGTGCCACCAGCAGAGGATGGGGAGGAGGGCTGTTAATTCCCGAGAATGAACTTGGCTACACCTTC. This encodes CATSRGWGGGLLIPENELGYTF.

The count of this clone is one. The chain uses TRBV2 and TRBJ1-4, with 8 bases matching TRBD1. This CDR3 has 15 amino acids. CDR1 SNHLY and CDR2 FYNNEI come from the germline V gene. V trimming: 6 bases; J trimming: 7 bases; junction bases outside the gene matches: 10. The CDR3 region has the DNA TGTGCCAGCAGCGGATGGACAGGGTCTAGTGAAAAACTGTTTTTT. This sequence encodes CASSGWTGSSEKLFF.

The chain recombines TRBV3-1 (or the pseudogene TRBV3-2) with TRBJ1-6; D not certain. This CDR3 has 13 amino acids. Germline V lookup: CDR1 LGHDT, CDR2 YNNKEL (reference sequence). The V and J ends lost 4 bases and 7 bases respectively, with 8 bases between them. The CDR3 sequence: CASSPHRNSPLHF. DNA for the CDR3: TGTGCCAGCAGCCCCCACAGAAATTCACCCCTCCACTTT.

V usage is TRBV6-1 and J usage is TRBJ2-1, with TRBD2 matching over 9 bases. Germline CDR1 and CDR2: MNHNS and SASEGT. The CDR3 runs 13 residues. Unmatched junction bases numbered 6, after V lost 9 bases and J lost 6 bases. CDR3 DNA sequence: TGTGCCAGTTCGGGACTAGCCTCCAATGAGCAGTTCTTC. Protein: CASSGLASNEQFF.